Shown below are 18 T cell receptor beta chains from a single sample sequenced in a study of vaccination and CD4 T cells after COVID-19. Sequenced with the Oncomine TCR Beta short-read assay was DNA taken from cultured CD4+ T cells. In TCRdb, the PCR reads were re-called with MiXCR into one record per CDR3 protein. The table records some 19,000 distinct CDR3 sequences, around 50% of them present only once. No antigen is known for these receptors. Documented time point: late sampling 161 to 241 days after vaccination in three convalescent patients. Stated treatment: approximately 11-day PBMC culture with coronavirus spike peptide pools or control peptides (ViraFEST assay). Sample: CD4+ T cells from blood, cultured in vitro, taken about 7 months after SARS-CoV-2 vaccination. The receptors here all came from a human donor who had recovered from COVID-19.

The J gene is TRBJ2-5, the V gene TRBV11-1; no definite D call. The CDR3 contains 15 residues. In germline, CDR1 is SGHAT, CDR2 FQDESV (reference sequence). V lost 4 bases and J lost 2, with 14 bases in between. The DNA for the CDR3 is TGTGCCAGCAGCTCCATCGGAATACTGCAAGAGACCCAGTACTTC. Residues: CASSSIGILQETQYF. Filled out from reference TRBV11-1 and TRBJ2-5, the complete variable domain reads EAEVAQSPRYKITEKSQAVAFWCDPISGHATLYWYRQILGQGPELLVQFQDESVVDDSQLPKDRFSAERLKGVDSTLKIQPAELGDSAMYLCASSSIGILQETQYFGPGTRLLVL.

V gene TRBV7-2 combines with J gene TRBJ2-3; the D is unclear. Germline loops: CDR1 SGHTA, CDR2 FQGNSA. Trimming took off 2 bases at V and 8 bases at J, with 17 bases between the two ends. The CDR3 has 15 residues. CDR3 DNA sequence: TGTGCCAGCAGCTTACCGCAGGTCCAAGTGGGTACGCAGTATTTT. It encodes CASSLPQVQVGTQYF.

The rearrangement links TRBV20-1 to TRBJ1-1, with TRBD1 matching 10 bases. The V gene end was trimmed by 3 bases and the J gene end by 1 base; junction bases not matched to a gene: 2. The CDR3 runs 14 residues. Germline V gene data show CDR1 as DFQATT and CDR2 as SNEGSKA (reference sequence). The CDR3 DNA sequence: TGCAGTGCTAGGGGGACAGGGGCGAACACTGAAGCTTTCTTT. Protein product: CSARGTGANTEAFF.

This clonotype was counted a few times. J is TRBJ2-5 and V is TRBV6-5, with D possibly TRBD1 on 7 matching bases. The CDR3 is 15 residues long. Trimming cost V 0 bases and J 5 bases, with 13 bases left between them. Germline V CDR1 and CDR2: MNHEY, SVGAGI. The chain's CDR3 is CASSYSWRGQETQYF. The CDR3 DNA reads TGTGCCAGCAGTTACTCATGGAGGGGGCAGGAGACCCAGTACTTC.

In this sample, this clonotype is medium-sized. The chain carries TRBV7-2 and TRBJ1-2; tentatively, D is TRBD1 (5 bases). The CDR3 is 13 residues long. Trimming removed 5 bases from V and 6 bases from J, with 13 bases in between. Germline V CDR1 and CDR2: SGHTA, FQGNSA. Written as DNA, the CDR3 is TGTGCCAGCAGCGTGCCGGGACTTCATGGCTACACCTTC. As protein: CASSVPGLHGYTF.

The genes are TRBV10-3 and TRBJ2-5; the D is unclear. Germline V CDR1 and CDR2: ENHRY, SYGVKD. Trimming shortened V by 6 bases and J by 4 bases, and 9 bases separated the two germline ends. The CDR3 extends over 12 amino acids. The CDR3 sequence is CAISPSVETQYF. CDR3 in DNA: TGTGCCATCAGCCCCAGTGTAGAGACCCAGTACTTC.

The table lists this clonotype with a few counts. The V and J genes are TRBV7-9 and TRBJ2-3, with D possibly being TRBD1 (5 bases). V was shortened by 6 bases and J by 0 bases, with 13 bases between the two germline ends. The CDR3 is made up of 15 amino acids. Germline CDR1 SEHNR, CDR2 FQNEAQ (reference sequence). The CDR3 nucleotides are TGTGCCAGCAGTCGAATCAGGGCCAGCACAGATACGCAGTATTTT. This gives the protein CASSRIRASTDTQYF.

The chain links TRBV27 to TRBJ1-2; weak D call: TRBD1 (5 bases). V lost 5 bases and J lost 7, with 14 bases in between. Germline V gene data show CDR1 as MNHEY and CDR2 as SMNVEV (reference sequence). The CDR3 has 13 residues. This CDR3 reads CASSPTGLGGYTF. The CDR3 coding sequence is TGTGCCAGCAGTCCGACGGGGCTCGGTGGCTACACCTTC.

This rearrangement joins TRBV7-8 to TRBJ1-5, with D unclear. From germline, CDR1 is SGHVS and CDR2 FQNEAQ. CDR3 length equals 15 residues. V was shortened by 3 bases and J by 3 bases, with 12 bases between the two germline ends. CDR3 bases: TGTGCCAGCAGCTTGAGGCGGAGTAACAATCAGCCCCAGCATTTT. This encodes CASSLRRSNNQPQHF.

The chain carries TRBV6-5 and TRBJ1-6; weak D call: TRBD1 (5 bases). Trimming removed 2 bases at V and 9 bases at J, with 14 bases between. CDR1 is MNHEY, CDR2 SVGAGI, per germline. This CDR3 spans 15 amino acids. The CDR3 coding sequence is TGTGCCAGCAGTTACAAATGGGCAGGGTCTTCACCCCTCCACTTT. Translating gives CASSYKWAGSSPLHF.

The rearrangement joins TRBV6-5 to TRBJ2-7; 13 bases are a match to TRBD2. Germline CDR1 reads MNHEY; CDR2 reads SVGAGI. Unmatched junction bases numbered 4, after V lost 2 bases and J lost 6 bases. This CDR3 has 15 residues. CDR3: CASSYETSGRREQYF. DNA for the CDR3: TGTGCCAGCAGTTACGAGACTAGCGGGAGGCGCGAGCAGTACTTC.

This chain uses TRBV7-9 with TRBJ1-2; D not resolved. This CDR3 region has 12 residues. Germline CDR1 SEHNR, CDR2 FQNEAQ (reference sequence). V shed 3 bases and J shed 7 bases, with 9 bases lying between them. CDR3 sequence: CASSLNVLGYTF. CDR3 nucleotides: TGTGCCAGCAGCTTGAATGTGCTTGGCTACACCTTC.

The chain uses TRBV12-3 or TRBV12-4 and TRBJ2-5; a possible D gene is TRBD1 (5 bases). V lost 7 bases, J lost 5 bases, and 20 bases lay in between. The CDR3 runs 15 residues. CDR3 coding DNA: TGTGCCAGCACCCTAGGGGTTTGGGCACCCGAGACCCAGTACTTC. This translates into CASTLGVWAPETQYF.

The chain links TRBV10-3 to TRBJ2-1, with 8 bases fitting TRBD2. Germline V lookup: CDR1 ENHRY, CDR2 SYGVKD. The V and J ends lost 6 bases and 4 bases, in that order; junction bases with no gene match: 8. This CDR3 contains 15 residues. For the CDR3, the DNA is TGTGCCATCAGAGCCGGACTAGCTGATTACAATGAGCAGTTCTTC. It is translated as CAIRAGLADYNEQFF.

This clonotype came up a few times. V is TRBV20-1 and J is TRBJ1-1, with D uncertain. V was trimmed by 1 base and J by 4 bases, leaving 7 bases between them. Germline assignment: CDR1 DFQATT and CDR2 SNEGSKA (reference sequence). This CDR3 has 12 residues. This CDR3 reads CSARVQGTEAFF. The CDR3 nucleotides read TGCAGTGCTAGAGTGCAAGGCACTGAAGCTTTCTTT.

V gene TRBV20-1 combines with J gene TRBJ1-2; 8 nucleotides align to TRBD1. The CDR3 runs 14 residues. The V gene's germline CDR1 is DFQATT and CDR2 SNEGSKA (reference sequence). V lost 6 bases, J lost 5 bases, and 11 bases stayed unmatched. This CDR3 reads CSATGQAPTYGYTF. CDR3 nucleotide sequence: TGCAGTGCAACGGGACAGGCCCCCACATATGGCTACACCTTC.

The V gene is TRBV20-1, the J gene TRBJ2-1; TRBD1 matches at 10 bases. V lost 1 base to trimming and J lost 12 bases; unmatched junction nucleotides: 12. Germline assignment: CDR1 DFQATT and CDR2 SNEGSKA (reference sequence). This CDR3 contains 15 residues. The CDR3 reads CSARGQGAVKSRQFF. The CDR3 DNA is TGCAGTGCTAGAGGACAGGGGGCGGTTAAGTCTAGGCAGTTCTTC.

Relative to its sample, this clonotype is medium-sized (0.01 to 0.1%). DNA for the CDR3: TGCAGTGCTCTTGGACTAGCCGGCACAGATACGCAGTATTTT. Encoded protein: CSALGLAGTDTQYF. This sequence joins TRBV20-1 and TRBJ2-3, with TRBD2 matching 8 bases. This CDR3 spans 14 amino acids. Germline CDR1 and CDR2: DFQATT and SNEGSKA (reference sequence). After removal of 5 bases from V and 1 base from J, the junction contained 5 bases not matched to a gene.